These 22 T cell receptor beta chains came from one sample sequenced in a study of PD-L1 blockade in urothelial cancer. Generated by immunoSEQ multiplex PCR, the TCRdb table keeps only in-frame clones and is missing some. This sample has some 71,000 clones, with around 86% found just once. The time point denotes: pretreatment peripheral blood. The sample consisted of PBMCs, taken around atezolizumab (anti-PD-L1) treatment. All receptors derive from a man aged 55 to 70 with urothelial cancer.

The gene calls are TRBV19 and TRBJ1-4, with unresolved D. CDR1 and CDR2 from the germline V gene are LNHDA and SQIVND (reference sequence). V dropped 7 bases and J dropped 7 bases, with 13 bases sitting between them. The CDR3 sequence is 13 residues long. As DNA, the CDR3 is TGTGCCAGTATTAGCGGTTCGGGTGAAAAACTGTTTTTT. It codes for CASISGSGEKLFF.

This sequence joins TRBV7-9 and TRBJ2-7; a weak D match, TRBD2 (5 bases). The CDR3 totals 15 residues. Germline V lookup: CDR1 SEHNR, CDR2 FQNEAQ (reference sequence). V lost 1 base, J lost 1 base, and 11 bases lay in between. The CDR3 loop is CASSLVPGISYEQYF. The CDR3 nucleotides are TGTGCCAGCAGCTTAGTTCCGGGAATTTCCTACGAGCAGTACTTC.

V gene TRBV5-1 combines with J gene TRBJ1-1; D uncertain. Looked up from germline, CDR1 is SGHRS and CDR2 is YFSETQ. The length of the CDR3 is 13 residues. V lost 0 bases, J lost 5 bases, and 8 bases lay in between. The CDR3 spells CASSLAQLTEAFF. For the CDR3, the DNA is TGCGCCAGCAGCTTGGCCCAGTTGACTGAAGCTTTCTTT.

The chain is built from TRBV15 and TRBJ2-7, with unresolved D. Per the germline V gene, CDR1 is LNHNV and CDR2 is YYDKDF (reference sequence). V was clipped by 0 bases and J by 2 bases, with 8 bases between them. This CDR3 spans 14 amino acids. CDR3 region: CATSRESSAYEQYF. The CDR3 DNA follows: TGTGCCACCAGCAGAGAGTCGTCAGCCTACGAGCAGTACTTC. The complete variable domain, with remaining parts taken from reference TRBV15 and TRBJ2-7, reads DAMVIQNPRYQVTQFGKPVTLSCSQTLNHNVMYWYQQKSSQAPKLLFHYYDKDFNNEADTPDNFQSRRPNTSFCFLDIRSPGLGDTAMYLCATSRESSAYEQYFGPGTRLTVT.

The chain couples TRBV2 to TRBJ1-5; D is uncertain. V gave up 5 bases and J gave up 0 bases, with 11 bases separating them. The CDR3 has 15 amino acids. CDR1 SNHLY and CDR2 FYNNEI come from the germline V gene. CDR3 protein: CASSLTANSNQPQHF. The DNA for the CDR3 is TGTGCCAGCAGTCTAACAGCTAATAGCAATCAGCCCCAGCATTTT.

The J gene is TRBJ2-5, the V gene TRBV5-1; D is undetermined. The CDR3 has 14 amino acids. Trimming left V 4 bases short and J 5 bases short, with 15 bases between. From germline, CDR1 is SGHRS and CDR2 YFSETQ. The CDR3 is CASSSDLGRETQYF. The CDR3 bases are TGCGCCAGCAGCAGCGATCTGGGTCGGGAGACCCAGTACTTC.

The V call is TRBV9, the J call TRBJ2-5, with 12 positions matching TRBD2. The V and J ends lost 4 bases and 5 bases, in that order; junction bases with no gene match: 6. This CDR3 is built from 15 residues. Germline V gives CDR1 SGDLS, CDR2 YYNGEE. The CDR3 is CASSPLAGGAETQYF. The CDR3 nucleotides read TGTGCCAGCAGCCCCCTAGCGGGGGGGGCCGAGACCCAGTACTTC.

The table lists this clone with a count of one. The CDR3 region is CASSFGGSGETQYF. For the CDR3, the DNA is TGTGCCAGCAGCTTTGGGGGGTCTGGGGAGACCCAGTACTTC. The chain is built from TRBV7-3 and TRBJ2-5; D is perhaps TRBD2 (6 bases). The V gene's germline CDR1 is SGHTA and CDR2 FQGTGA. V lost 3 bases and J 5 bases, leaving 13 bases between the germline ends. The length of the CDR3 is 14 residues. Full variable domain (outside the CDR3, taken from reference TRBV7-3 and TRBJ2-5): GAGVSQTPSNKVTEKGKYVELRCDPISGHTALYWYRQSLGQGPEFLIYFQGTGAADDSGLPNDRFFAVRPEGSVSTLKIQRTERGDSAVYLCASSFGGSGETQYFGPGTRLLVL.

This chain uses TRBV5-1 with TRBJ2-5; D may be TRBD1 (5 bases). The CDR3 sequence is 15 residues long. CDR1 and CDR2 (germline): SGHRS, YFSETQ. Trimming stripped 4 bases from V and 3 bases from J, with 16 bases between. CDR3 nucleotides: TGCGCCAGCAGCCAAGGACACACCGCAAAAGAGACCCAGTACTTC. It is translated as CASSQGHTAKETQYF.

Written as DNA, the CDR3 is TGCGCCAGCAGTGAGTGGACAGGGGGCCAAGAGACCCAGTACTTC. The encoded protein is CASSEWTGGQETQYF. The gene calls are TRBV10-1 and TRBJ2-5; 10 bases match TRBD1. J gave up 1 base and V 1 base, and 0 bases lay outside the gene matches. The CDR3 spans 15 residues. Germline lookup yields CDR1 WNHNN and CDR2 SYGVQD (reference sequence).

The rearrangement joins TRBV12-5 to TRBJ2-3; the match to TRBD2 covers 7 bases. The V segment lost 0 bases and the J segment 2 bases; nucleotides outside the gene matches: 11. CDR1 is LGHNT, CDR2 FRNRAP, per germline. CDR3 length equals 18 residues. CDR3 DNA sequence: TGTGCTAGTGGTTTGGTACCGTCCGGGAGGTTCTTCACAGATACGCAGTATTTT. It encodes CASGLVPSGRFFTDTQYF.

The V and J genes are TRBV7-2 and TRBJ2-3; D call uncertain. Trimming pared 5 bases from V and 2 bases from J, leaving 11 bases between. From germline, CDR1 is SGHTA and CDR2 FQGNSA. CDR3 size: 14 residues. The CDR3 sequence: CASSQDSFTDTQYF. The CDR3 DNA follows: TGTGCCAGCAGCCAAGACTCTTTCACAGATACGCAGTATTTT.

This chain links TRBV15 with TRBJ1-4; 8 positions agree with TRBD1. There are 12 residues in the CDR3. CDR1 is LNHNV and CDR2 is YYDKDF in the germline V gene (reference sequence). Unmatched junction bases numbered 4, after V lost 3 bases and J lost 13 bases. The CDR3 reads CATSRTTGGLFF. The CDR3 coding sequence is TGTGCCACCAGCAGGACTACAGGGGGACTGTTTTTT.

The chain carries TRBV18 and TRBJ2-2, with a possible D match to TRBD1 (6 bases). Trimming stripped 4 bases from V and 3 bases from J, with 15 bases between. Looked up from germline, CDR1 is KGHSH and CDR2 is LQKENI. The CDR3 covers 16 residues. CDR3 sequence: CASSRSGVQDTGELFF. CDR3 sequence (DNA): TGTGCCAGCTCACGTTCAGGGGTTCAAGACACCGGGGAGCTGTTTTTT.

This clone came up a few times. The genes are TRBV7-2 and TRBJ1-2; D gene ambiguous. V lost 4 bases to trimming and J lost 7 bases, with 16 bases between them. Germline values: CDR1 SGHTA, CDR2 FQGNSA. The CDR3 is 14 residues long. As DNA, the CDR3 is TGTGCCAGCAGCTCCACCCCCGGAGGGATTGGCTACACCTTC. Its protein is CASSSTPGGIGYTF.

V is TRBV11-3 and J is TRBJ2-7; TRBD2 matches at 10 bases. The CDR3 has 14 amino acids. Germline V gene sequence: CDR1 SGHNT, CDR2 YENEEA. With 4 bases clipped from V and 2 bases from J, the junction kept 2 bases outside the gene matches. As DNA, the CDR3 is TGTGCCAGCAGCTCAGCGGGGGGGCCCTACGAGCAGTACTTC. Amino acid sequence: CASSSAGGPYEQYF. Full variable domain (remainder filled in from reference TRBV11-3 and TRBJ2-7): EAGVVQSPRYKIIEKKQPVAFWCNPISGHNTLYWYLQNLGQGPELLIRYENEEAVDDSQLPKDRFSAERLKGVDSTLKIQPAELGDSAVYLCASSSAGGPYEQYFGPGTRLTVT.

The genes are TRBV2 and TRBJ2-5, with D unresolved. The CDR3 contains 13 residues. Germline-derived CDR1 and CDR2 are SNHLY and FYNNEI. Trimming removed 3 bases at V and 0 bases at J, with 5 bases between. CDR3: CASSERNQETQYF. The CDR3, as DNA: TGTGCCAGCAGTGAGCGAAACCAAGAGACCCAGTACTTC.

V and J are TRBV5-6 and TRBJ1-5; 11 bases are a match to TRBD1. The J segment lost 6 bases and the V segment lost 0 bases, leaving 2 bases of the junction unmatched. CDR1 is SGHDT and CDR2 is YYEEEE in the germline V gene. The CDR3 loop spans 15 amino acids. CDR3 DNA: TGTGCCAGCAGCTTGGGGGACAGGGGGGGTCAGCCCCAGCATTTT. The encoded protein is CASSLGDRGGQPQHF.

This clone was recorded a few times. Here the CDR3 reads CASSATRGDRGRNNEQFF. The CDR3 nucleotides are TGCGCCAGCAGCGCTACCCGAGGGGACAGGGGGCGAAACAATGAGCAGTTCTTC. The rearrangement joins TRBV10-1 to TRBJ2-1, with TRBD1 matching over 12 bases. Germline loops: CDR1 WNHNN, CDR2 SYGVQD (reference sequence). The CDR3 contains 18 residues. V gave up 6 bases and J gave up 5 bases; unmatched junction bases: 14.

CDR3 sequence (DNA): TGTGCCAGCAGTCGGACAGACCTGACTGAAGCTTTCTTT. Amino acid sequence: CASSRTDLTEAFF. The rearrangement links TRBV6-6 to TRBJ1-1; D is perhaps TRBD1 (6 bases). This CDR3 has 13 residues. Trimming removed 5 bases at V and 5 bases at J, with 12 bases between. Germline loops: CDR1 MNHNY, CDR2 SVGAGI (reference sequence).

The chain is built from TRBV6-1 and TRBJ1-5; D is perhaps TRBD1 (6 bases). CDR1 is MNHNS and CDR2 is SASEGT in the germline V gene. Trimming shortened V by 1 base and J by 4 bases, and 17 bases separated the two germline ends. There are 17 residues in the CDR3. The CDR3 protein is CASSEGLSDRGNQPQHF. CDR3 coding DNA: TGTGCCAGCAGTGAAGGGCTTTCGGACAGAGGAAATCAGCCCCAGCATTTT.

This clone was counted a single time. The CDR3 reads CASSQSPQGAGNTIYF. Written as DNA, the CDR3 is TGCGCCAGCAGCCAATCCCCACAGGGGGCTGGAAACACCATATATTTT. The rearrangement uses TRBV4-1 and TRBJ1-3, with 8 bases aligning to TRBD1. The J segment lost 2 bases and the V segment lost 2 bases, leaving 5 bases of the junction unmatched. Germline V gene data show CDR1 as MGHRA and CDR2 as YSYEKL. The CDR3 extends over 16 amino acids.